This is a list of T cell receptor beta chains from one sample in a study of T cell changes during pregnancy in multiple sclerosis. Assay used: immunoSEQ multiplex PCR; TCRdb lists only in-frame clones, some missing. Found here are under 65,000 clones, 93% of them singletons; the top ten hold 3% to 4.5%. Here the sequenced sample was CD8+ T cells from peripheral blood mononuclear cells, taken in the second trimester of pregnancy. The source of these receptors is a female donor with multiple sclerosis, enrolled in a pregnancy study. Both conserved end residues are trimmed from each CDR3.

>TRBV19|TRBJ2-1
ASTQYHSGTVYNEQF
>TRBV6-5|TRBJ1-1
ASSYLGEVEAF
>TRBV4-1|TRBJ1-4
ASSPRPRGDEKLF
>TRBV5-4|TRBJ1-2
ASSWRGQGYGYT
>TRBV10-2|TRBJ2-1
ASSDNNEQF
>TRBV6-5|TRBJ1-1
ASSYGTANTEAF
>TRBV30|TRBJ2-3
AWSDPLTGGKDTQY
>TRBV18|TRBJ2-1
ASSPWTGSDEQF
>TRBV15|TRBJ2-7
ATSRSPGQGSYEQY
>TRBV7-9|TRBJ2-3
ASSRPRDRATDTQY
>TRBV7-2|TRBJ1-5
ASSPPGQPQH
>TRBV5-8|TRBJ1-6
ASSLWRGPSPLH
>TRBV27|TRBJ2-1
ASSLFLGGDEQF
>TRBV27|TRBJ2-7
ASSLYISREAEQY
>TRBV5-8|TRBJ2-2
ASFNPKGRRLF
>TRBV6-5|TRBJ2-2
ASRLGGELF
>TRBV4-1|TRBJ2-1
ASSQDGRSPYNEQF
>TRBV2|TRBJ2-7
ASRLAGYEQY
>TRBV5-1|TRBJ2-1
ASSLVSGGISEQF
>TRBV25-1|TRBJ1-2
ASSESGTGGIDGYT
>TRBV14|TRBJ2-1
ASSHGDRNNEQF
>TRBV5-1|TRBJ2-7
ASSPGQFFTYEQY
>TRBV30|TRBJ1-2
AWDTGTGGVYGYT
>TRBV15|TRBJ2-6
ATSYKGAGANVLT
>TRBV27|TRBJ2-3
ASSSPGGDTQY
>TRBV7-9|TRBJ1-4
ASSSGVNEKLF
>TRBV4-3|TRBJ1-3
ASSQDIVRGFSGNTIY
>TRBV9|TRBJ2-3
ASSVDRNTDTQY
>TRBV2|TRBJ1-5
ASSEGGAGQPQH
>TRBV7-3|TRBJ2-1
ASSLAGGANEQF
>TRBV28|TRBJ1-2
ASSPSGTGIYGYT